This TCR beta chain was obtained from a study of T-cell memory formation after mild COVID-19. Trimming removed 4 bases at V and 6 bases at J, with 18 bases between. The germline gives CDR1 LGHNA, CDR2 YSLEER. The CDR3 is 16 residues long. As for this clonotype: Its specificity is unknown.

5'RACE primed at constant segments yielded TCR alpha and TCR beta cDNA libraries bearing sample barcodes and UMIs. TCRdb processed the 5' RACE reads anew with MiXCR; each CDR3 protein has one entry. This repertoire shows 250,000 to 300,000 distinct CDR3 sequences, 15% to 20% found once; its top ten account for 20% to 25%. Broader study findings: Researchers report contracting CD4+ clones mostly in CM and EM, with CD8+ clones in EMRA. A subset of responding clones appeared in pre-infection memory, suggesting cross-reactive memory joined.

The sample taken for sequencing was PBMCs or a T cell subset sorted from them (not recorded which). J is TRBJ2-2 and V is TRBV4-3; D possibly matches TRBD1 or TRBD2 (6 bases each). This TCR came from a man between 18 and 35 years old who had mild COVID-19 (a few samples of this study predate the infection). Cell type and time point are not known. The CDR3 DNA reads as TGCGCCAGCAGCCTGATGGGGGGCAAGGTGTCCGGGGAGCTGTTTTTT. Translated, it gives CASSLMGGKVSGELFF.